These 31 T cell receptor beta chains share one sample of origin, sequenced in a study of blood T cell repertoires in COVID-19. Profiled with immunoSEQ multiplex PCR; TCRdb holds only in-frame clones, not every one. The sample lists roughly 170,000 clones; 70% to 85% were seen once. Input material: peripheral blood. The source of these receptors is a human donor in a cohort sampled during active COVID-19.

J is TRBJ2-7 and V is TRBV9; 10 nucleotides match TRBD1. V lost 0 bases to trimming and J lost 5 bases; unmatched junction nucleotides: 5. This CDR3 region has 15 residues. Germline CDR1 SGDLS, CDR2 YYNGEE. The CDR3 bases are TGTGCCAGCAGCGTAGGTGGGACAGGGGAGAACGAGCAGTACTTC. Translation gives CASSVGGTGENEQYF. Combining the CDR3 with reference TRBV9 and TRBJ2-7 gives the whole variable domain DSGVTQTPKHLITATGQRVTLRCSPRSGDLSVYWYQQSLDQGLQFLIQYYNGEERAKGNILERFSAQQFPDLHSELNLSSLELGDSALYFCASSVGGTGENEQYFGPGTRLTVT.

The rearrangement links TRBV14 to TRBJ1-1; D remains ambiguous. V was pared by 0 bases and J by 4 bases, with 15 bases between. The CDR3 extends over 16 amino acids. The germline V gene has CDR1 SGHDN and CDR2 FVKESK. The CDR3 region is CASSQDRGRLVTEAFF. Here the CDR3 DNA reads TGTGCCAGCAGCCAAGATCGAGGGAGACTGGTCACTGAAGCTTTCTTT.

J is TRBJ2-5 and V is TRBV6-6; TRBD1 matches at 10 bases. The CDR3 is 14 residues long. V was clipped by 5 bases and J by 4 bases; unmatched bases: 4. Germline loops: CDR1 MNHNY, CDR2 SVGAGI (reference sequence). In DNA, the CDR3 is TGTGCCAGCAGTCATCGGGACAGGGGAGAGACCCAGTACTTC. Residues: CASSHRDRGETQYF.

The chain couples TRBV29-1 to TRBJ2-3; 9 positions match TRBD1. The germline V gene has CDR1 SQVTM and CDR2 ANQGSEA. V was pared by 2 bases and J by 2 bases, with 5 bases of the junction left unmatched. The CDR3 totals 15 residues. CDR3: CSVESDRGLTDTQYF. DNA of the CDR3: TGCAGCGTTGAATCGGACAGGGGCCTCACAGATACGCAGTATTTT.

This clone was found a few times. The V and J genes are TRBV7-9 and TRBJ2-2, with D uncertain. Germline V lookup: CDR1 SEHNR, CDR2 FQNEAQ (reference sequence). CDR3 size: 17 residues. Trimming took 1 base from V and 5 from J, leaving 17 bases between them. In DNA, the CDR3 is TGTGCCAGCAGCTTAGGATTGCGAGATCCGAGGACCGGGGAGCTGTTTTTT. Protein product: CASSLGLRDPRTGELFF.

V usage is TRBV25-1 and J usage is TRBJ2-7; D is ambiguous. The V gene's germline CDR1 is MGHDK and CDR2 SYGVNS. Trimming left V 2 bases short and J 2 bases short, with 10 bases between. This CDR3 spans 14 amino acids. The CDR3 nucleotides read TGTGCCAGCAGTGAAATACCGGTGACCTACGAGCAGTACTTC. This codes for CASSEIPVTYEQYF.

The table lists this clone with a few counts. CDR3 sequence (DNA): TGCAGCGTCATGGAGGGGCTTTACACTGAAGCTTTCTTT. Translation gives CSVMEGLYTEAFF. The V call is TRBV29-1, the J call TRBJ1-1; perhaps TRBD1 as D (5 bases). This CDR3 is built from 13 residues. V shed 6 bases and J shed 3 bases, with 14 bases lying between them. Germline CDR1 is SQVTM and CDR2 is ANQGSEA.

DNA of the CDR3: TGTGCCAGCACCGGGGGGGGGCCGGATGAAAAACTGTTTTTT. It translates to CASTGGGPDEKLFF. The V gene is TRBV2, the J gene TRBJ1-4; the D gene is possibly TRBD1 (6 bases). Trimming left V 7 bases short and J 6 bases short, with 15 bases between. The CDR3 extends over 14 amino acids. Germline V gene lookup returns CDR1 SNHLY and CDR2 FYNNEI.

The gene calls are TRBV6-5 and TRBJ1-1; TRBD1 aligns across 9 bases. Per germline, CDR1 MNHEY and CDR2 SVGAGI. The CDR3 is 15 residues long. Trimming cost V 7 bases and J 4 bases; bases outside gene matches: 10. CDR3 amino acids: CASKGVQGAGTEAFF. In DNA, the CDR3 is TGTGCCAGCAAAGGCGTACAGGGGGCCGGCACTGAAGCTTTCTTT.

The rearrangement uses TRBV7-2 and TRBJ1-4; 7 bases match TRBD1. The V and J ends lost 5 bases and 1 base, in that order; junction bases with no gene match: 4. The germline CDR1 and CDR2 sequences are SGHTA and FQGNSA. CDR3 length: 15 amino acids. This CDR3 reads CASSHGDRTNEKLFF. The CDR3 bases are TGTGCCAGCAGCCACGGGGACAGAACTAATGAAAAACTGTTTTTT.

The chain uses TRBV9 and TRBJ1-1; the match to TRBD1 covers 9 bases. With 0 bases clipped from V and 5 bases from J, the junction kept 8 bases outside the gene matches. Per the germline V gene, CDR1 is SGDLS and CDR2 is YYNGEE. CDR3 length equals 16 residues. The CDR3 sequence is CASSVAIGQGRTEAFF. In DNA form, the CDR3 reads TGTGCCAGCAGCGTAGCTATTGGACAGGGGAGGACTGAAGCTTTCTTT. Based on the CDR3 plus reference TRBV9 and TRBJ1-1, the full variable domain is DSGVTQTPKHLITATGQRVTLRCSPRSGDLSVYWYQQSLDQGLQFLIQYYNGEERAKGNILERFSAQQFPDLHSELNLSSLELGDSALYFCASSVAIGQGRTEAFFGQGTRLTVV.

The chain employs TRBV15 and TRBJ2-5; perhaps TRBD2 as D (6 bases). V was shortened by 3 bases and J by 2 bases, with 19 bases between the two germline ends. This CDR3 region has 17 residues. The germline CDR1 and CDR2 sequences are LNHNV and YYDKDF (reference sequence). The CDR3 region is CATSRWFSGPSQETQYF. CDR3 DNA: TGTGCCACCAGCAGGTGGTTTAGCGGCCCATCTCAAGAGACCCAGTACTTC.

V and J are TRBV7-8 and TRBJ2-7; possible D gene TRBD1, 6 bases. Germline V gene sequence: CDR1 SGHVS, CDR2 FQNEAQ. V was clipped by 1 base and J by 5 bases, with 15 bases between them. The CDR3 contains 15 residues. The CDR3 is CASSLEVQGKDEQYF. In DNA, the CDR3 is TGTGCCAGCAGCTTAGAGGTGCAGGGGAAGGACGAGCAGTACTTC.

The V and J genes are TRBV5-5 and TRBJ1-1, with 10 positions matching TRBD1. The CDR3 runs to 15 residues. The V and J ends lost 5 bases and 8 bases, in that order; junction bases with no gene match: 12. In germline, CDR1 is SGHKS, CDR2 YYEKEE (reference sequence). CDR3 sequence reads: CASRATGTGVDEAFF. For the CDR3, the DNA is TGTGCCAGCAGGGCAACCGGGACAGGGGTAGACGAAGCTTTCTTT.

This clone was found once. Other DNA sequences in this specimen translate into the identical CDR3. CDR3 protein: CASSQDRDSPLHF. CDR3 coding DNA: TGTGCCAGCAGCCAAGACAGGGATTCACCCCTCCACTTT. The chain uses TRBV3-1 (or the pseudogene TRBV3-2) and TRBJ1-6, with D possibly matching TRBD1 (5 bases). The CDR3 consists of 13 residues. V lost 0 bases and J 8 bases, leaving 5 bases between the germline ends. The germline V gene has CDR1 LGHDT and CDR2 YNNKEL (reference sequence).

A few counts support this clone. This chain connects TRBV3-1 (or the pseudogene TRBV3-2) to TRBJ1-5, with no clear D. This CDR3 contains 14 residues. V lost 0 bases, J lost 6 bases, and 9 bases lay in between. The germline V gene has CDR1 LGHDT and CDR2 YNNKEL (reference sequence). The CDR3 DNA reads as TGTGCCAGCAGCCAAGATGCGGTTGGTCAGCCCCAGCATTTT. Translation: CASSQDAVGQPQHF.

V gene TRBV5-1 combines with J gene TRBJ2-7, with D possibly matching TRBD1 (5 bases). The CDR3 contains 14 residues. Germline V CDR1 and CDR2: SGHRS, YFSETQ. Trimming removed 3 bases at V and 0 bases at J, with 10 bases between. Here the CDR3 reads CASSWTQSSYEQYF. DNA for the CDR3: TGCGCCAGCAGCTGGACACAAAGCTCCTACGAGCAGTACTTC.

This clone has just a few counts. In nucleotides, the CDR3 is TGCGCCAGCAGCCGACAGGGGGCGACCTACGAGCAGTACTTC. Protein: CASSRQGATYEQYF. This rearrangement joins TRBV5-1 to TRBJ2-7, with 10 bases lining up with TRBD1. This CDR3 is 14 amino acids long. The trim removed 4 bases at V and 2 bases at J, leaving 3 bases unmatched. The germline CDR1 and CDR2 sequences are SGHRS and YFSETQ. The variable domain in full, completed from reference TRBV5-1 and TRBJ2-7, reads KAGVTQTPRYLIKTRGQQVTLSCSPISGHRSVSWYQQTPGQGLQFLFEYFSETQRNKGNFPGRFSGRQFSNSRSEMNVSTLELGDSALYLCASSRQGATYEQYFGPGTRLTVT.

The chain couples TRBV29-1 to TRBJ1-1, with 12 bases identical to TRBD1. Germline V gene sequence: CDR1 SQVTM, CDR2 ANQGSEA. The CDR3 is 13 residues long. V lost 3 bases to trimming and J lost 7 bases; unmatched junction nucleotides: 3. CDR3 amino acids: CSVEGQGAIEAFF. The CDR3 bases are TGCAGCGTTGAGGGACAGGGGGCTATTGAAGCTTTCTTT.

Written as DNA, the CDR3 is TGTGCCAGCGATACTAGCGGGGGGGCCGGTGAGCAGTTCTTC. As protein: CASDTSGGAGEQFF. The J gene is TRBJ2-1, the V gene TRBV5-4; 13 nucleotides agree with TRBD2. Germline-derived CDR1 and CDR2 are SGHNT and YYREEE (reference sequence). Germline trimming cut 7 bases from V and 9 bases from J; bases unmatched to any gene: 7. CDR3 length equals 14 residues.

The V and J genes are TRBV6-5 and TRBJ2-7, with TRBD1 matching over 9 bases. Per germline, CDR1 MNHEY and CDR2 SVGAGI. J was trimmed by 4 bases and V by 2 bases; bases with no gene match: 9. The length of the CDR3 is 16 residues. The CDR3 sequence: CASSYNRDREMYEQYF. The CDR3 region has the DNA TGTGCCAGCAGTTACAACCGGGACAGGGAAATGTACGAGCAGTACTTC.

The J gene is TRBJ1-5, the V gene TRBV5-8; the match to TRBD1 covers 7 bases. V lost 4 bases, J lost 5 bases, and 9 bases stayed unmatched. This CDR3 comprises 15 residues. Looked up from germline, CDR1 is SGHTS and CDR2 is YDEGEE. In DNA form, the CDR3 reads TGTGCCAGCAGCCGACAGGGTTTGGAGGATCAGCCCCAGCATTTT. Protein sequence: CASSRQGLEDQPQHF. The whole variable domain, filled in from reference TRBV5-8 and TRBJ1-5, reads EAGVTQSPTHLIKTRGQQATLRCSPISGHTSVYWYQQALGLGLQFLLWYDEGEERNRGNFPPRFSGRQFPNYSSELNVNALELEDSALYLCASSRQGLEDQPQHFGDGTRLSIL.

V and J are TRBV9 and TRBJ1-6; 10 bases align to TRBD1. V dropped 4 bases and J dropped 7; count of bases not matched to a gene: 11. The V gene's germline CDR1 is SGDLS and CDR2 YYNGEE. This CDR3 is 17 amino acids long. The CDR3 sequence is CASSTADRGIQNSPLHF. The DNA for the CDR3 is TGTGCCAGCAGCACCGCGGACAGGGGGATTCAGAATTCACCCCTCCACTTT.

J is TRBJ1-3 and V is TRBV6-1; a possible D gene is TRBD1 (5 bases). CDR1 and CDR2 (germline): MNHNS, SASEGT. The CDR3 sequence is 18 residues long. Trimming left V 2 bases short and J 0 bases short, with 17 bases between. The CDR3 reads CASSEREVRAASGNTIYF. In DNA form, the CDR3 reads TGTGCCAGCAGTGAAAGGGAAGTCAGGGCGGCCTCTGGAAACACCATATATTTT.

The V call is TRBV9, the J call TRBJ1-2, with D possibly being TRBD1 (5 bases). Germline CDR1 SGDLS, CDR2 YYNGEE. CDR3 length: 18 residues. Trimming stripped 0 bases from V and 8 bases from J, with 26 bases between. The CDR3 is CASSVDPFDNRSPEGYTF. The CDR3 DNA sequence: TGTGCCAGCAGCGTAGATCCCTTCGACAACAGGAGCCCCGAAGGCTACACCTTC.

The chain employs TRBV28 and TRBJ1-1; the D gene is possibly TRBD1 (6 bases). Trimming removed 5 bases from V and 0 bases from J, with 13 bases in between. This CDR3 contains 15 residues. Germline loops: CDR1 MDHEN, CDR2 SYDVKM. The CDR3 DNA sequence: TGTGCCAGCAGTGGTCCGGGACACATGAACACTGAAGCTTTCTTT. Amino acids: CASSGPGHMNTEAFF.

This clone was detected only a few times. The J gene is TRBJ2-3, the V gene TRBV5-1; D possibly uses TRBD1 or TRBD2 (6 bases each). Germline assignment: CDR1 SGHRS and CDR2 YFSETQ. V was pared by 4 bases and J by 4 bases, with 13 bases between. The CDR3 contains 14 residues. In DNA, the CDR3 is TGCGCCAGCAGCCTGGGGGCGGGATCAGATACGCAGTATTTT. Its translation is CASSLGAGSDTQYF.

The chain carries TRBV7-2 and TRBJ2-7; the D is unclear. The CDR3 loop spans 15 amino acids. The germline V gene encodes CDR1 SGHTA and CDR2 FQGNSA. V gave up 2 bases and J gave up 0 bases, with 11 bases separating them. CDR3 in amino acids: CASSLWAGNSYEQYF. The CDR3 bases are TGTGCCAGCAGCTTATGGGCTGGTAACTCCTACGAGCAGTACTTC.

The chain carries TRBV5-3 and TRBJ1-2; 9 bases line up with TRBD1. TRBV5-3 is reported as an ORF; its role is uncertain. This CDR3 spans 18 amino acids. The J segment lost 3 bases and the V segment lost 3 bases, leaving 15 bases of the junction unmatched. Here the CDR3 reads CARSSLRDRDTLDYGYTF. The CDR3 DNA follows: TGTGCCAGAAGCTCCCTACGGGACAGGGATACCTTGGACTATGGCTACACCTTC.

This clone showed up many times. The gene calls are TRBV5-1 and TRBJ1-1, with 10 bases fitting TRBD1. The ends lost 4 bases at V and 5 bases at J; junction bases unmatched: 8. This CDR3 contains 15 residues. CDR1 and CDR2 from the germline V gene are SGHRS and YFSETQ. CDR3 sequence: CASSGFGQGGTEAFF. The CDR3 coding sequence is TGCGCCAGCAGCGGATTTGGACAGGGGGGAACTGAAGCTTTCTTT.

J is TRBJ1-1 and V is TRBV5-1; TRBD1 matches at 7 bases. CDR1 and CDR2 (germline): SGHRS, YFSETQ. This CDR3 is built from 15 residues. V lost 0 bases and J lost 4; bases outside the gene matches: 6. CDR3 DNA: TGCGCCAGCAGCTTGGGAGGGGGCGTAGGCACTGAAGCTTTCTTT. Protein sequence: CASSLGGGVGTEAFF.